The sequence of this T cell receptor (beta chain) was determined in a study of blood T cells in healthy people across ages. Overall study results and limits: Both higher diversity and more naive CD4+ cells marked long-lived donors when set against aged donors.

The ends were cut back, 5 bases at V and 7 bases at J, with 9 bases in the middle. CDR3 length equals 12 residues. Germline CDR1 SNHLY, CDR2 FYNNEI. Together with a sample-barcoded 5' primer, a J-beta primer mix was included in a second PCR lasting 7 to 11 cycles. Via MiXCR, TCRdb re-called the 5' RACE reads, giving one row per CDR3 protein. The sample carries 650,000 to 1,000,000 distinct CDR3 sequences, under 40% recorded once. Extraction yielded at least 6 micrograms of total RNA per sample. This clonotype turned up a few times. Its antigen remains unidentified. The sequence derives from a man between 18 and 35 years old in good health. The source material was blood. The rearrangement joins TRBV2 to TRBJ2-4; no definite D call. The CDR3 loop is CASSRTENIQYF. CDR3 coding DNA: TGTGCCAGCAGTAGGACGGAGAACATTCAGTACTTC.